This T cell receptor beta chain was obtained from a study of OX40 agonist ivuxolimab in advanced cancers. Clones were read by immunoSEQ multiplex PCR, and TCRdb kept only the in-frame ones, dropping some. The sample carries 72,000 or so clones, over 75% recorded once. The CDR3 is 17 amino acids. Trimming cost V 0 bases and J 1 base; bases outside gene matches: 3. CDR1 is SGHRS and CDR2 is YFSETQ in the germline V gene. The sequence was collected from an adult with an advanced solid tumor such as melanoma, head and neck, liver or kidney cancer. The J gene is TRBJ2-2, the V gene TRBV5-1; 10 bases line up with TRBD2. Sequenced material: CD4+ or CD8+ T cells sorted from blood, taken in a trial of the OX40 agonist ivuxolimab. This CDR3 reads CASSLVLAGLNTGELFF. The CDR3 nucleotides read TGCGCCAGCAGCTTGGTACTAGCGGGATTGAACACCGGGGAGCTGTTTTTT.